These 27 T cell receptor beta chains share one sample of origin, sequenced in a study of blood T cell repertoires in COVID-19. The repertoire was sequenced with immunoSEQ multiplex PCR; TCRdb's copy has only in-frame clones and lacks some. This sample yields roughly 130,000 clones, of which roughly 83% are seen a single time; around 17% belongs to the top ten. The source material was peripheral blood. The receptors stem from a woman aged 50 to 65 with acute or convalescent COVID-19.

This chain uses TRBV18 with TRBJ2-3; 10 bases align to TRBD1. The CDR3 length is 14 residues. V was pared by 5 bases and J by 3 bases, with 2 bases of the junction left unmatched. From germline, CDR1 is KGHSH and CDR2 LQKENI. As DNA, the CDR3 is TGTGCCAGCTCAGACAGGGGGCCGACAGATACGCAGTATTTT. It encodes CASSDRGPTDTQYF.

This chain connects TRBV19 to TRBJ1-3; D ambiguous. The CDR3 spans 16 residues. Looked up from germline, CDR1 is LNHDA and CDR2 is SQIVND (reference sequence). V was trimmed by 2 bases and J by 1 base, leaving 12 bases between them. The CDR3 region has the DNA TGTGCCAGTAGTATATCCGGGAGATTATCTGGAAACACCATATATTTT. Translated, it gives CASSISGRLSGNTIYF. The full variable domain, completed using reference TRBV19 and TRBJ1-3, is DGGITQSPKYLFRKEGQNVTLSCEQNLNHDAMYWYRQDPGQGLRLIYYSQIVNDFQKGDIAEGYSVSREKKESFPLTVTSAQKNPTAFYLCASSISGRLSGNTIYFGEGSWLTVV.

The chain couples TRBV14 to TRBJ2-3, with 11 bases matching TRBD2. The CDR3 runs to 18 residues. J gave up 2 bases and V 0 bases, and 7 bases lay outside the gene matches. Germline V gene lookup returns CDR1 SGHDN and CDR2 FVKESK. The CDR3 loop reads CASSQDSSSGGITDTQYF. The CDR3 DNA is TGTGCCAGCAGCCAAGACTCTTCTAGCGGGGGGATCACAGATACGCAGTATTTT. The variable domain in full, completed from reference TRBV14 and TRBJ2-3, reads EAGVTQFPSHSVIEKGQTVTLRCDPISGHDNLYWYRRVMGKEIKFLLHFVKESKQDESGMPNNRFLAERTGGTYSTLKVQPAELEDSGVYFCASSQDSSSGGITDTQYFGPGTRLTVL.

This chain connects TRBV10-3 to TRBJ1-3, with D possibly TRBD1 on 6 matching bases. Germline V gene sequence: CDR1 ENHRY, CDR2 SYGVKD. Trimming stripped 0 bases from V and 0 bases from J, with 9 bases between. The CDR3 is 16 amino acids. CDR3 residues: CAISESWTDSGNTIYF. CDR3 bases: TGTGCCATCAGTGAGTCCTGGACAGACTCTGGAAACACCATATATTTT.

V and J are TRBV2 and TRBJ1-5; D gene uncertain. CDR1 is SNHLY, CDR2 FYNNEI, per germline. The CDR3 sequence is 15 residues long. Trimming pared 6 bases from V and 3 bases from J, leaving 15 bases between. In DNA, the CDR3 is TGTGCCAGCAGCGGAGGACGGGCACACAATCAGCCCCAGCATTTT. Encoded protein: CASSGGRAHNQPQHF.

This clone turned up a few times. The V call is TRBV5-4, the J call TRBJ1-1; 7 bases match TRBD1. Trimming cost V 3 bases and J 7 bases; bases outside gene matches: 3. CDR1 is SGHNT, CDR2 YYREEE, per germline (reference sequence). CDR3 length equals 12 residues. In DNA form, the CDR3 reads TGTGCCAGCAGCTGGGGGACAGATGAAGCTTTCTTT. Translated: CASSWGTDEAFF.

V and J are TRBV3-1 (or the pseudogene TRBV3-2) and TRBJ1-1, with D maybe TRBD1 (5 bases). Germline assignment: CDR1 LGHDT and CDR2 YNNKEL (reference sequence). This CDR3 contains 15 residues. V was shortened by 3 bases and J by 0 bases, with 11 bases between the two germline ends. CDR3 coding DNA: TGTGCCAGCAGCCATAACCGGGGGATGAACACTGAAGCTTTCTTT. Protein product: CASSHNRGMNTEAFF.

This clone has only a few counts. Different DNA sequences within this sample yield the same CDR3. This chain joins TRBV4-1 and TRBJ2-2; 8 positions agree with TRBD1. This CDR3 contains 14 residues. Trimming cost V 6 bases and J 2 bases; bases outside gene matches: 2. From germline, CDR1 is MGHRA and CDR2 YSYEKL. The CDR3 loop reads CASSDRGNTGELFF. The CDR3 DNA sequence: TGCGCCAGCAGTGACAGGGGTAACACCGGGGAGCTGTTTTTT.

The chain employs TRBV11-2 and TRBJ2-7, with a tentative D call TRBD2 (6 bases). V dropped 3 bases and J dropped 6 bases, with 15 bases sitting between them. The CDR3 covers 14 residues. Germline lookup yields CDR1 SGHAT and CDR2 FQNNGV. CDR3: CASSLLPGTGEQYF. For the CDR3, the DNA is TGTGCCAGCAGCTTGCTCCCAGGGACTGGCGAGCAGTACTTC.

V usage is TRBV4-2 and J usage is TRBJ2-3; 10 nucleotides agree with TRBD2. Germline V CDR1 and CDR2: LGHNA, YNFKEQ. Trimming removed 0 bases from V and 5 bases from J; junction bases left unmatched: 2. CDR3 length equals 15 residues. CDR3 DNA sequence: TGTGCCAGCAGCCAAGAACTAGCGGGGATAGATACGCAGTATTTT. This encodes CASSQELAGIDTQYF.

This chain links TRBV3-1 (or the pseudogene TRBV3-2) with TRBJ1-6, with a possible D match to TRBD1 (6 bases). The CDR3 contains 15 residues. The germline V gene has CDR1 LGHDT and CDR2 YNNKEL (reference sequence). V was pared by 2 bases and J by 6 bases, with 11 bases between. Here the CDR3 reads CASSQFTGSNSPLHF. As DNA, the CDR3 is TGTGCCAGCAGCCAATTTACAGGGTCTAATTCACCCCTCCACTTT.

There are a few counts of this clone. This chain connects TRBV19 to TRBJ2-1, with 12 bases aligning to TRBD2. The junction had 7 bases not matched to a gene; V was cut back by 4 bases and J by 3 bases. This CDR3 has 17 amino acids. CDR1 and CDR2 from the germline V gene are LNHDA and SQIVND (reference sequence). CDR3 coding DNA: TGTGCCAGTAGTAGTCTAGCGGGGGGGGCCGACTACAATGAGCAGTTCTTC. This sequence encodes CASSSLAGGADYNEQFF.

The chain links TRBV24-1 to TRBJ2-2, with 7 bases matching TRBD1. The CDR3 extends over 19 amino acids. Looked up from germline, CDR1 is KGHDR and CDR2 is SFDVKD. V lost 2 bases and J lost 4; bases outside the gene matches: 15. Here the CDR3 reads CATSDSILRDRQTTGELFF. The CDR3 DNA is TGTGCCACCAGTGATTCCATACTCCGGGACAGACAAACCACCGGGGAGCTGTTTTTT.

This clone was detected once. The J gene is TRBJ1-6, the V gene TRBV12-2; TRBD1, the table's D call, was not compared with the DNA. TRBV12-2 is recorded as a pseudogene. This CDR3 has 19 residues. CDR3 sequence: CASRLAPGQGIPGGSPLHF. CDR3 sequence (DNA): TGTGCAAGTCGCTTAGCTCCGGGACAGGGAATCCCCGGAGGATCACCCCTCCACTTT.

The table lists this clone with a few counts. The gene calls are TRBV19 and TRBJ1-1; 9 positions match TRBD1. Per germline, CDR1 LNHDA and CDR2 SQIVND (reference sequence). The V segment lost 3 bases and the J segment 0 bases; nucleotides outside the gene matches: 2. The CDR3 sequence is 15 residues long. CDR3 amino acids: CASSMDRGLNTEAFF. The CDR3 nucleotides are TGTGCCAGTAGTATGGACAGGGGACTGAACACTGAAGCTTTCTTT.

The chain recombines TRBV28 with TRBJ1-1; D gene unclear. This CDR3 comprises 16 residues. V was cut by 4 bases and J by 5 bases, with 20 bases left in between. The germline V gene encodes CDR1 MDHEN and CDR2 SYDVKM. The DNA of the CDR3 is TGTGCCAGCAGTTCAACCCTCCCGGGGATGAGAACTGAAGCTTTCTTT. This translates into CASSSTLPGMRTEAFF.

This clone showed up just a few times. This chain uses TRBV7-2 with TRBJ2-2; TRBD1 matches at 10 bases. Losses at the gene ends were 5 bases for V and 4 bases for J; bases not matched to a gene: 10. There are 17 residues in the CDR3. Germline CDR1 and CDR2: SGHTA and FQGNSA. In DNA, the CDR3 is TGTGCCAGCAGCCTACAAAGACAGGGGGCGCGCACCGGGGAGCTGTTTTTT. Translation: CASSLQRQGARTGELFF.

J is TRBJ2-7 and V is TRBV6-5; TRBD1 aligns across 8 bases. The J segment lost 2 bases and the V segment lost 10 bases, leaving 4 bases of the junction unmatched. The CDR3 is 12 residues long. The germline V gene has CDR1 MNHEY and CDR2 SVGAGI. CDR3 DNA: TGTGCCACGACAGGGGAGACCTACGAGCAGTACTTC. It encodes CATTGETYEQYF.

This clone appeared a single time. The chain joins TRBV7-2 to TRBJ2-2; TRBD1 aligns across 11 bases. Per germline, CDR1 SGHTA and CDR2 FQGNSA. With 4 bases clipped from V and 6 bases from J, the junction kept 4 bases outside the gene matches. The CDR3 has 15 residues. The CDR3 loop is CASSYRDRGSGELFF. The CDR3 DNA follows: TGTGCCAGCAGCTACCGGGACAGGGGGTCCGGGGAGCTGTTTTTT.

The genes are TRBV7-3 and TRBJ2-3; tentative D call: TRBD1 (6 bases). Germline CDR1 reads SGHTA; CDR2 reads FQGTGA. V lost 5 bases to trimming and J lost 1 base, with 13 bases between them. There are 15 residues in the CDR3. CDR3 in DNA: TGTGCCAGCAGCAGAACCGGGACACGCACAGATACGCAGTATTTT. Translated, it gives CASSRTGTRTDTQYF. Supplemented by reference TRBV7-3 and TRBJ2-3, the full variable domain reads GAGVSQTPSNKVTEKGKYVELRCDPISGHTALYWYRQSLGQGPEFLIYFQGTGAADDSGLPNDRFFAVRPEGSVSTLKIQRTERGDSAVYLCASSRTGTRTDTQYFGPGTRLTVL.

The CDR3 bases are TGTGCCAGCAGGTGGGGACAGGAAAACTACGAGCAGTACTTC. Translation gives CASRWGQENYEQYF. This rearrangement joins TRBV27 to TRBJ2-7; TRBD1 aligns across 8 bases. Trimming took 6 bases from V and 3 from J; bases not matched to a gene: 7. The CDR3 is 14 amino acids. The V gene's germline CDR1 is MNHEY and CDR2 SMNVEV (reference sequence).

The chain recombines TRBV4-2 with TRBJ2-2, with D maybe TRBD1 (5 bases). Per the germline V gene, CDR1 is LGHNA and CDR2 is YNFKEQ. The CDR3 totals 16 residues. The V and J ends lost 0 bases and 4 bases respectively, with 12 bases between them. The CDR3 DNA reads as TGTGCCAGCAGCCAAGATCGCAGGGATGGCACCGGGGAGCTGTTTTTT. As protein: CASSQDRRDGTGELFF.

This clone has a single count. In DNA, the CDR3 is TGTGCCAGTAGTATCGGTGACAGGGCCTTATCTGGAAACACCATATATTTT. Translated: CASSIGDRALSGNTIYF. This sequence joins TRBV19 and TRBJ1-3; TRBD1 matches 7 bases. In germline, CDR1 is LNHDA, CDR2 SQIVND (reference sequence). V dropped 3 bases and J dropped 1; count of bases not matched to a gene: 9. The CDR3 runs 17 residues. Supplemented by reference TRBV19 and TRBJ1-3, the full variable domain reads DGGITQSPKYLFRKEGQNVTLSCEQNLNHDAMYWYRQDPGQGLRLIYYSQIVNDFQKGDIAEGYSVSREKKESFPLTVTSAQKNPTAFYLCASSIGDRALSGNTIYFGEGSWLTVV.

This clone was observed a single time. This rearrangement joins TRBV7-8 to TRBJ2-7; D unclear. This CDR3 comprises 13 residues. Trimming removed 3 bases at V and 5 bases at J, with 11 bases between. Germline CDR1 SGHVS, CDR2 FQNEAQ. Here the CDR3 DNA reads TGTGCCAGCAGCTTTCTACCCGCCCACGAGCAGTACTTC. It translates to CASSFLPAHEQYF.

The rearrangement links TRBV4-1 to TRBJ1-2; perhaps TRBD1 as D (5 bases). Germline-derived CDR1 and CDR2 are MGHRA and YSYEKL. Trimming took 0 bases from V and 2 from J, leaving 10 bases between them. The CDR3 has 15 residues. CDR3 bases: TGCGCCAGCAGCCAAGAGGGGGGAGGAAACTATGGCTACACCTTC. It specifies CASSQEGGGNYGYTF.

In this sample, this clone turned up once. The chain joins TRBV11-2 to TRBJ1-4, with D possibly TRBD1 on 6 matching bases. CDR1 is SGHAT and CDR2 is FQNNGV in the germline V gene. V was cut by 4 bases and J by 0 bases, with 15 bases left in between. This CDR3 is built from 17 residues. CDR3 bases: TGTGCCAGCAGCTCCGGACAGAGACCCGCAACTAATGAAAAACTGTTTTTT. Translating it yields CASSSGQRPATNEKLFF. Full variable domain (outside the CDR3, taken from reference TRBV11-2 and TRBJ1-4): EAGVAQSPRYKIIEKRQSVAFWCNPISGHATLYWYQQILGQGPKLLIQFQNNGVVDDSQLPKDRFSAERLKGVDSTLKIQPAKLEDSAVYLCASSSGQRPATNEKLFFGSGTQLSVL.

The V call is TRBV2, the J call TRBJ1-1; D is unresolved. Germline lookup yields CDR1 SNHLY and CDR2 FYNNEI. Trimming cost V 6 bases and J 4 bases, with 18 bases left between them. The CDR3 extends over 15 amino acids. The DNA for the CDR3 is TGTGCCAGCAGCGTTACGCGGGGAACCACCACTGAAGCTTTCTTT. Translated: CASSVTRGTTTEAFF.